The T cell receptor (beta chain) under discussion was sequenced for a study of cytomegalovirus exposure and HLA in healthy donors. The PCR made use of 60 Vbeta and 13 Jbeta primers. The protocol was immunoSEQ multiplex PCR, while the TCRdb copy is restricted to in-frame clones and leaves out a portion. The sample lists some 120,000 clones, around 60% occurring once. Study-wide points: Highest at DRB1 and lowest at HLA-C, TCR association rates differed among HLA loci in a later analysis. The classifier was said to identify cytomegalovirus status with high specificity and sensitivity.

Germline CDR1 is LNHDA and CDR2 is SQIVND (reference sequence). V lost 6 bases, J lost 5 bases, and 17 bases lay in between. This CDR3 is 14 amino acids long. With regard to this clone: Its specificity is unknown.

This chain joins TRBV19 and TRBJ2-7, with no clear D. The TCR sequence derives from a woman in her 40s in good health and CMV-seropositive. The specimen sequenced was PBMCs. As DNA, the CDR3 is TGTGCCAGTAGCACGAGCCTCACGCCGGACGAGCAGTACTTC. Amino acids: CASSTSLTPDEQYF.